These T cell receptor beta chains were read from a single sample in a study of vaccination and CD4 T cells after COVID-19. TCRdb reprocessed the PCR reads via MiXCR and lists one record per CDR3 protein. The sample records about 8,900 distinct CDR3 sequences, around 64% being singletons. The antigens these receptors bind are not known. Sequencing was performed on CD4+ T cells from blood, cultured in vitro. Receptors originate from a human donor who had recovered from COVID-19. Each CDR3 is given with its conserved first and last residue. D genes are given only for firm matches. Where a row states a size, it is once, few, many or the class of an expanded clone; other rows omit it.

j_gene: TRBJ2-2
abundance: NA
v_gene: TRBV7-9
d_gene: TRBD2
CDR3aa: CASSIMERSGGLFF
CDR3nt: TGTGCCAGCAGCATTATGGAACGGTCGGGGGGACTGTTTTTT

j_gene: TRBJ1-1
abundance: NA
v_gene: TRBV7-6
d_gene: NA
CDR3aa: CASRNGVNTEAFF
CDR3nt: TGTGCCAGCAGAAACGGGGTGAACACTGAAGCTTTCTTT

j_gene: TRBJ1-2
abundance: once
v_gene: TRBV11-3
d_gene: TRBD1
CDR3aa: CASSLSTGQGTDGYTF
CDR3nt: TGTGCCAGCAGCTTGTCGACGGGACAGGGTACGGATGGCTACACCTTC

j_gene: TRBJ1-1
abundance: once
v_gene: TRBV12-3/TRBV12-4
d_gene: NA
CDR3aa: CASSAKTGTEAFF
CDR3nt: TGTGCCAGCAGTGCCAAGACAGGAACTGAAGCTTTCTTT

j_gene: TRBJ1-1
abundance: NA
v_gene: TRBV7-3
d_gene: NA
CDR3aa: CASSQGRMNTEAFF
CDR3nt: TGTGCCAGCAGCCAGGGACGGATGAACACTGAAGCTTTCTTT

j_gene: TRBJ2-7
abundance: NA
v_gene: TRBV19
d_gene: TRBD2
CDR3aa: CASSISGTSGRTPYEQYF
CDR3nt: TGTGCCAGTAGTATATCCGGGACTAGCGGGAGGACCCCCTACGAGCAGTACTTC

j_gene: TRBJ1-1
abundance: NA
v_gene: TRBV20-1
d_gene: NA
CDR3aa: CSARLSGHLNTEAFF
CDR3nt: TGCAGTGCTAGACTCTCGGGACATCTGAACACTGAAGCTTTCTTT

j_gene: TRBJ1-2
abundance: NA
v_gene: TRBV7-9
d_gene: NA
CDR3aa: CASSLGALGPPYGYTF
CDR3nt: TGTGCCAGCAGCTTAGGGGCTCTGGGTCCTCCCTATGGCTACACCTTC

j_gene: TRBJ1-6
abundance: NA
v_gene: TRBV2
d_gene: NA
CDR3aa: CASCLRGTTSSPLHF
CDR3nt: TGTGCCAGCTGCCTCCGAGGGACAACTTCTTCACCCCTCCACTTT

j_gene: TRBJ2-2
abundance: NA
v_gene: TRBV10-3
d_gene: NA
CDR3aa: CAISGTGSVGELFF
CDR3nt: TGTGCCATCAGTGGAACAGGGTCCGTGGGGGAGCTGTTTTTT

j_gene: TRBJ1-3
abundance: NA
v_gene: TRBV29-1
d_gene: NA
CDR3aa: CSVDGGYGNTIYF
CDR3nt: TGCAGCGTCGACGGAGGGTACGGAAACACCATATATTTT

j_gene: TRBJ1-6
abundance: few
v_gene: TRBV6-5
d_gene: TRBD1
CDR3aa: CASSYTGQGASPLHF
CDR3nt: TGTGCCAGCAGTTACACTGGACAGGGGGCTTCACCCCTCCACTTT

j_gene: TRBJ1-1
abundance: NA
v_gene: TRBV7-9
d_gene: NA
CDR3aa: CASSSRTGNTEAFF
CDR3nt: TGTGCCAGCAGCTCTCGAACAGGGAACACTGAAGCTTTCTTT

j_gene: TRBJ1-1
abundance: NA
v_gene: TRBV7-8
d_gene: TRBD1
CDR3aa: CASSLSTGGGSEAFF
CDR3nt: TGTGCCAGCAGCTTATCCACAGGGGGGGGCTCTGAAGCTTTCTTT

j_gene: TRBJ1-2
abundance: few
v_gene: TRBV28
d_gene: NA
CDR3aa: CASVNRDTSGFRGYTF
CDR3nt: TGTGCCAGCGTCAACCGGGACACCTCTGGATTCCGTGGCTACACCTTC

j_gene: TRBJ2-5
abundance: few
v_gene: TRBV12-3/TRBV12-4
d_gene: TRBD2
CDR3aa: CASSLRGSGRAGETQYF
CDR3nt: TGTGCCAGCAGCCTCAGGGGTAGCGGGAGGGCCGGAGAGACCCAGTACTTC